The source of this T cell receptor (beta chain) is a study of blood T cell repertoires in COVID-19. In the study overall: Sample material is recorded as cDNA or gDNA derived from T cells, B-cell-depleted T cells, or PBMCs.

The cohort comprised adults aged about 18 to 89 years residing in 24 US areas. Two consecutive negative NP/OP PCR tests, clearance, or resolved symptoms defined Cohort 3 recovery. As processed by the authors: Amplified reference gene primers provided the basis for estimating nucleated cell counts. Sequenced by immunoSEQ multiplex PCR; TCRdb stores in-frame clones only, minus some. V, J and clone size were drawn from that table, and D and trimming were deduced from the DNA. The top ten clones hold around 0.9% of a sample with approximately 250,000 clones, roughly 86% of them seen once. The sample consisted of PBMCs or T cells enriched from blood (not recorded which). This TCR derives from a young woman who had recovered from COVID-19.

The CDR3 spells CASTQLQVPGNTIYF. The CDR3 DNA follows: TGTGCCAGCACCCAATTGCAGGTCCCCGGAAACACCATATATTTT. V gene TRBV5-5 combines with J gene TRBJ1-3; D is unclear. From germline, CDR1 is SGHKS and CDR2 YYEKEE (reference sequence). This CDR3 comprises 15 residues. Trimming removed 6 bases at V and 4 bases at J, with 17 bases between.